This T cell receptor (beta chain) was identified during a study of technical replicates of blood from a few donors. The germline CDR1 and CDR2 sequences are SNHLY and FYNNEI. With 6 bases clipped from V and 5 bases from J, the junction kept 9 bases outside the gene matches. This CDR3 contains 14 residues. The assay was immunoSEQ multiplex PCR, and TCRdb's table has in-frame clones only and misses some. In the table there are about 91,000 clones, around 90% of which are singletons. A word on this clone: The same CDR3 arises from other DNA sequences in this sample as well.

Input material: T cells isolated from PBMCs. This chain connects TRBV2 to TRBJ2-7; 8 bases fit TRBD1. This TCR came from a human donor in good health. CDR3 sequence: CASRYGQGFDEQYF. The CDR3 nucleotides read TGTGCCAGCAGGTACGGACAGGGATTTGACGAGCAGTACTTC. The full variable domain, completed using reference TRBV2 and TRBJ2-7, is EPEVTQTPSHQVTQMGQEVILRCVPISNHLYFYWYRQILGQKVEFLVSFYNNEISEKSEIFDDQFSVERPDGSNFTLKIRSTKLEDSAMYFCASRYGQGFDEQYFGPGTRLTVT.